Sequencing of this TCR beta chain was carried out in a study of T cells after yellow fever vaccination. UMIs were added to TCR cDNA along with a universal primer site when it was made by 5'RACE template switching. TCRdb re-analysed the 5' RACE reads in MiXCR, keeping a single row per CDR3 protein. Here the sample spans 150,000 to 200,000 distinct CDR3 sequences, 9.5% to 11% being singletons. Points from the study as a whole: Relatively few clonotypes were ones that appeared in both CD4 and CD8 compartments. Post-booster repertoires contained most primary-vaccination clones again (around 96% CD4, about 88% CD8).

A few counts support this clonotype. Its antigen is not identified. Germline-derived CDR1 and CDR2 are SEHNR and FQNEAQ (reference sequence). Trimming removed 2 bases from V and 9 bases from J, with 5 bases in between. This CDR3 comprises 11 residues. Sequencing was performed on CD8+ T cells sorted from PBMCs, taken 15 days after the yellow fever booster vaccination. This chain uses TRBV7-9 with TRBJ2-1; the D is unclear. The receptor's source is a man aged 18-30 years who received the YFV17D yellow fever vaccine. For the CDR3, the DNA is TGTGCCAGCAGCTTAATCCCTGAGCAGTTCTTC. Translation gives CASSLIPEQFF.